These T cell receptor beta chains were read from a single sample in a study of blood T cell repertoires in COVID-19. Repertoires were generated with immunoSEQ multiplex PCR, while TCRdb's copy carries only in-frame clones and drops some. The sample holds some 70,000 clones, 80% to 90% seen once. The sequenced sample was peripheral blood. The receptors stem from a middle-aged man with active COVID-19. The CDR3 runs from the conserved cysteine through the conserved F or W. D genes are given only for firm matches. Part of the rows lack a size; the others show once, few, many or a class for expanded clones.

cdr3_nt: TGCGCCAGCAGCTTGTGGGGGGACGGTGACTACCCCGGGGAGCTGTTTTTT
cdr3_aa: CASSLWGDGDYPGELFF
d_call: NA
clone_size: NA
v_call: TRBV5-1
j_call: TRBJ2-2

cdr3_nt: TGCGCCAGCAGCTCGACAGGAGCGAACACTGAAGCTTTCTTT
cdr3_aa: CASSSTGANTEAFF
d_call: NA
clone_size: once
v_call: TRBV5-1
j_call: TRBJ1-1

cdr3_nt: TGTGCCACCTCACTCACAACTAATGAAAAACTGTTTTTT
cdr3_aa: CATSLTTNEKLFF
d_call: NA
clone_size: NA
v_call: TRBV2
j_call: TRBJ1-4

cdr3_nt: TGTGCCAGCAGCTTTTCAGGGGGCGGGATAGAAGCTTTCTTT
cdr3_aa: CASSFSGGGIEAFF
d_call: TRBD1
clone_size: NA
v_call: TRBV5-5
j_call: TRBJ1-1

cdr3_nt: TGTGCCAGCAGCTTAGACAGTGGCGGCAATCAGCCCCAGCATTTT
cdr3_aa: CASSLDSGGNQPQHF
d_call: NA
clone_size: NA
v_call: TRBV7-9
j_call: TRBJ1-5

cdr3_nt: TGCGCCAGCAGCCGGCTAGGGACAGGGGCCGCCTACGAGCAGTACTTC
cdr3_aa: CASSRLGTGAAYEQYF
d_call: TRBD1
clone_size: NA
v_call: TRBV4-1
j_call: TRBJ2-7

cdr3_nt: TGTGCCAGCAGCTTAACGAGCGGAGGTGGGGCCAACGTCCTGACTTTC
cdr3_aa: CASSLTSGGGANVLTF
d_call: NA
clone_size: NA
v_call: TRBV7-2
j_call: TRBJ2-6

cdr3_nt: TGCGCCAGCAGCCGAACAGGGCATGGCTACACCTTC
cdr3_aa: CASSRTGHGYTF
d_call: NA
clone_size: NA
v_call: TRBV4-3
j_call: TRBJ1-2

cdr3_nt: TGTGCCAGCATCAAGGCGGACACCGGGGAGCTGTTTTTT
cdr3_aa: CASIKADTGELFF
d_call: NA
clone_size: NA
v_call: TRBV7-9
j_call: TRBJ2-2

cdr3_nt: TGTGCCAGCAGCCTTCTCGGAGGGGGCTTGGATGAGCAGTTCTTC
cdr3_aa: CASSLLGGGLDEQFF
d_call: NA
clone_size: NA
v_call: TRBV2
j_call: TRBJ2-1

cdr3_nt: TGTGCCTGGAGTTCGACAGGGGAGAAACTGTTTTTT
cdr3_aa: CAWSSTGEKLFF
d_call: TRBD1
clone_size: NA
v_call: TRBV30
j_call: TRBJ1-4

cdr3_nt: TGTGCCAGCAGTGCAACGGGCGGGGGGCCTCACACCGGGGAGCTGTTTTTT
cdr3_aa: CASSATGGGPHTGELFF
d_call: TRBD2
clone_size: NA
v_call: TRBV6-4
j_call: TRBJ2-2

cdr3_nt: TGTGCCAGCAGCACCGGACTAGCGGGGGACTACGAGCAGTACTTC
cdr3_aa: CASSTGLAGDYEQYF
d_call: TRBD2
clone_size: NA
v_call: TRBV9
j_call: TRBJ2-7

cdr3_nt: TGTGCCAGCAGCTTTGCGGGCAGGGCGGATGAAAAACTGTTTTTT
cdr3_aa: CASSFAGRADEKLFF
d_call: NA
clone_size: once
v_call: TRBV12-1
j_call: TRBJ1-4

cdr3_nt: TGCAAAGCGGGGGACACAGATACGCAGTATTTT
cdr3_aa: CKAGDTDTQYF
d_call: TRBD2
clone_size: NA
v_call: TRBV20-1
j_call: TRBJ2-3

cdr3_nt: TGTGCCAGCAGTGAGCTCCGGGACTCCTACGAGCAGTACTTC
cdr3_aa: CASSELRDSYEQYF
d_call: NA
clone_size: NA
v_call: TRBV2
j_call: TRBJ2-7

cdr3_nt: TGTGCCAGCAGCGCGGGACAGTATAATGAAAAACTGTTTTTT
cdr3_aa: CASSAGQYNEKLFF
d_call: TRBD1
clone_size: NA
v_call: TRBV7-2
j_call: TRBJ1-4

cdr3_nt: TGTGCCAGCAGCCACCAACCGACTAGCGGGGGACCGGGGAATGAGCAGTTCTTC
cdr3_aa: CASSHQPTSGGPGNEQFF
d_call: TRBD2
clone_size: NA
v_call: TRBV3-1/TRBV3-2
j_call: TRBJ2-1

cdr3_nt: TGCGCCAGCAGCTTGAACACCAGGGGGCAAGAGACCCAGTACTTC
cdr3_aa: CASSLNTRGQETQYF
d_call: TRBD1
clone_size: NA
v_call: TRBV5-1
j_call: TRBJ2-5

cdr3_nt: TGCAGTGCTAGTAGGACAGCGGACACCGGGGAGCTGTTTTTT
cdr3_aa: CSASRTADTGELFF
d_call: NA
clone_size: once
v_call: TRBV20-1
j_call: TRBJ2-2

cdr3_nt: TGTGCCAGCAGGCTATACAGTGACTCTGGGGCCAACGTCCTGACTTTC
cdr3_aa: CASRLYSDSGANVLTF
d_call: NA
clone_size: NA
v_call: TRBV7-9
j_call: TRBJ2-6

cdr3_nt: TGTGCCAGCAGTCTGACAGGGGCCGATACGCAGTATTTT
cdr3_aa: CASSLTGADTQYF
d_call: TRBD1
clone_size: NA
v_call: TRBV12-3/TRBV12-4
j_call: TRBJ2-3

cdr3_nt: TGTGCTAGTGGTTTGGTAGGCGAGGGCGGGGAGCTGTTTTTT
cdr3_aa: CASGLVGEGGELFF
d_call: NA
clone_size: NA
v_call: TRBV12-5
j_call: TRBJ2-2

cdr3_nt: TGTGCCAGCAGCCGGGACAGGAGTGGAAACACCATATATTTT
cdr3_aa: CASSRDRSGNTIYF
d_call: TRBD1
clone_size: NA
v_call: TRBV7-9
j_call: TRBJ1-3

cdr3_nt: TGTGCCAGTAGTACCCGGGACAGGGAAGCTTTCTTT
cdr3_aa: CASSTRDREAFF
d_call: TRBD1
clone_size: NA
v_call: TRBV19
j_call: TRBJ1-1

cdr3_nt: TGTGCCAGCAGTCCTAGGTGGGATCAGCCCCAGCATTTT
cdr3_aa: CASSPRWDQPQHF
d_call: NA
clone_size: once
v_call: TRBV12-3/TRBV12-4
j_call: TRBJ1-5

cdr3_nt: TGTGCCAGCAGCGTAGGACAGTCCTATGGCTACACCTTC
cdr3_aa: CASSVGQSYGYTF
d_call: NA
clone_size: NA
v_call: TRBV9
j_call: TRBJ1-2